These T cell receptor beta chains were read from a single sample in a study of spatial heterogeneity in lung cancer. TCRdb re-derived calls from the 5' RACE reads in MiXCR, one entry per CDR3 protein. This table holds more than 12,000 distinct CDR3 sequences, roughly 10% found once. The material sequenced was PBMCs, taken at surgery. The origin of the receptors is a female donor with early-stage non-small cell lung cancer. Each CDR3 is given with its conserved first and last residue. The order of the fields is J gene, V gene, CDR3 protein.

TRBJ1-4 | TRBV10-2 | CASSRGPTNEKLFF
TRBJ1-4 | TRBV6-5 | CASSYYRYNEKLFF
TRBJ1-2 | TRBV20-1 | CSARDIGTAYGYTF
TRBJ1-2 | TRBV3-1 | CASSKGQGTNYGYTF
TRBJ1-6 | TRBV20-1 | CSARPSGGNSPLHF
TRBJ2-5 | TRBV5-1 | CASSLKNTIETQYF
TRBJ2-4 | TRBV30 | CACYERTGKNIQYF
TRBJ1-5 | TRBV5-3 | CARSISRGQPQHF
TRBJ1-6 | TRBV6-4 | CASSEDSNSPLHF
TRBJ2-1 | TRBV27 | CASIKGGKLFF
TRBJ1-5 | TRBV12-3/TRBV12-4 | CASSFLETGRGGNQPQHF
TRBJ2-3 | TRBV12-5 | CASGLGGASTDTQYF
TRBJ1-4 | TRBV9 | CASSKGLDGKNCFF
TRBJ1-5 | TRBV4-1 | CASSQDAPLSLLPPQHF
TRBJ2-2 | TRBV7-9 | CASSLGFTGELFF
TRBJ1-1 | TRBV11-2 | CASSHYSEAFF
TRBJ2-7 | TRBV6-5 | CASSGGSGYEQYF
TRBJ2-5 | TRBV5-1 | CASSRAGATLQETQYF
TRBJ2-7 | TRBV12-3/TRBV12-4 | CASSSSGGDAYEQYF
TRBJ2-1 | TRBV9 | CASSPALAGGNEQFF
TRBJ1-5 | TRBV28 | CASSYDSGTEYSNQPQHF
TRBJ2-5 | TRBV28 | CASSLGRRQETQYF
TRBJ1-5 | TRBV20-1 | CSARRGQGAFLSNQPQHF
TRBJ1-3 | TRBV7-9 | CASSYRQPSSGNTIYF
TRBJ1-3 | TRBV18 | CASSPDKSSGNTIYF
TRBJ2-1 | TRBV12-3/TRBV12-4 | CASSRPSGYSYNEQFF
TRBJ1-5 | TRBV12-3/TRBV12-4 | CASSLMAGVNQPQHF
TRBJ1-5 | TRBV19 | CATRGGNQPQHF
TRBJ1-6 | TRBV27 | CASSRDRVEWSPLHF
TRBJ1-1 | TRBV10-3 | CAISESQQSEAFF